This T cell receptor (beta chain) appears in the sequencing data of a study of metastatic and nonmetastatic thyroid tumors. A few counts support this clone. Each patient went into thyroid surgery without having received any treatment. TCRdb re-called the PCR reads via MiXCR. The sample lists 15,000 to 25,000 clones; approximately 24% were seen once. V lost 2 bases and J lost 3; bases outside the gene matches: 4. CDR3 length: 16 residues. Germline CDR1 is LNHNV and CDR2 is YYDKDF (reference sequence). This receptor was identified in a male donor with papillary thyroid cancer or a benign thyroid nodule (not recorded which). Some clones in this sample may be carry-over from other donors' samples. The V call is TRBV15, the J call TRBJ2-2; 9 bases match TRBD2. Input material: blood. The CDR3, as DNA: TGTGCCACCAGCAGACATAGCGGGAGAGACACCGGGGAGCTGTTTTTT. This sequence encodes CATSRHSGRDTGELFF.